This TCR beta chain is drawn from a study of blood T cells in healthy people across ages. Broader study findings: Researchers judged that diversity estimates from one million T cells fell short of true values. With age, beta diversity per million T cells declined roughly linearly, significantly by 30 to 50.

The use of a sample-barcoded 5' primer and a J-beta primer mix characterized a second PCR of roughly 6 to 12 cycles. A tag from a template-switch adaptor with 12 random nucleotides marked each cDNA molecule. From the 5' RACE reads, TCRdb called clonotypes with MiXCR, one entry per CDR3 protein. The sample consists of more than 1.4 million distinct CDR3 sequences, 42% of them appearing once. This clonotype was counted many times. What it recognizes is unknown. V was pared by 3 bases and J by 2 bases, with 7 bases between. CDR1 and CDR2 (germline): MDHEN, SYDVKM. The CDR3 length is 13 residues. The gene calls are TRBV28 and TRBJ1-2, with D hard to call. Sequencing was done on a sample of blood. The receptor was isolated from a woman younger than 35 in good health. CDR3 in DNA: TGTGCCAGCAGTTTGGCAGTCAACTATGGCTACACCTTC. Amino acids: CASSLAVNYGYTF.